The clone carrying this T cell receptor (beta chain) was seen a few times. Its antigen remains unknown. The CDR3 consists of 17 residues. The germline V and J ends were trimmed by 1 base and 6 bases, with 20 bases remaining between them. Looked up from germline, CDR1 is SGHDN and CDR2 is FVKESK. This sample was included in a study of CD8+ T cells in alopecia areata. Treatment described: oral pan-JAK inhibitor, 5-10 mg twice daily. Obtained from alopecia areata patients were lesional scalp punch biopsies along with peripheral blood. Reverse transcribed after extraction, RNA yielded cDNA as the sequencing template. Only in-frame clones appear in the TCRdb table, and some are missing; sequencing was by immunoSEQ multiplex PCR. Of hundreds of thousands of clones detected, under 70% appear once; the ten largest clones hold approximately 1.2%. Study results and caveats: It was observed that many expanded lesional clones persisted in scalp and blood during tofacitinib. Administration of tofacitinib significantly diminished scalp clonality and expanded CD8+ clones within the top 100.

The source is a human donor with alopecia areata. The sample was CD4+ T cells sorted from blood, taken between weeks 43 and 45, from a patient treated with tofacitinib. The chain is built from TRBV14 and TRBJ2-3, with a tentative D call TRBD2 (6 bases). This chain's CDR3 is CASSQGGITGTFDTQYF. CDR3 coding DNA: TGTGCCAGCAGCCAAGGAGGAATAACCGGGACTTTCGATACGCAGTATTTT.